The clone carrying this T cell receptor (beta chain) was seen a few times. As for treatment: randomized to nivolumab then ipilimumab (arm A) or the reverse (arm B). No patient had prior DNA-damaging chemotherapy. Sorted cells were live CD3+CD8+, lacking CD19 and CD56, from PBMCs. The method was immunoSEQ multiplex PCR; TCRdb's version includes in-frame clones alone and lacks a portion of them. The sample lists tens of thousands of clones; about four fifths were seen once. The data derive from a study of sequential checkpoint blockade in melanoma. About the study: Arm A got nivolumab then ipilimumab; arm B the reverse, 1:1. Maintenance nivolumab came after either treatment sequence.

This CDR3 is built from 15 residues. V was clipped by 5 bases and J by 4 bases; unmatched bases: 8. Germline lookup yields CDR1 SGHRS and CDR2 YFSETQ. This sequence was found in a human donor with melanoma. The sample here was CD8+ T cells sorted from blood (inferred from file names), taken from a patient given nivolumab and ipilimumab in sequence. The chain links TRBV5-1 to TRBJ2-1, with 8 bases fitting TRBD2. The CDR3 reads CASRHSGTGYNEQFF. CDR3 nucleotides: TGCGCCAGCAGACATAGCGGGACTGGTTACAATGAGCAGTTCTTC.